These 21 T cell receptor beta chains originate from one sample sequenced in a study of cytomegalovirus exposure and HLA in healthy donors. 60 Vbeta and 13 Jbeta primers were used in PCR. Profiling relied on immunoSEQ multiplex PCR, and the TCRdb table lists in-frame clones only, not all of them. In total, the table holds about 20,000 clones. Sequencing used PBMCs. These receptors were collected from a man in his 60s in good health and CMV-seropositive.

The chain combines TRBV10-1 with TRBJ2-3, with 10 bases fitting TRBD2. CDR1 is WNHNN and CDR2 is SYGVQD in the germline V gene (reference sequence). The CDR3 contains 15 residues. V gave up 8 bases and J gave up 1 base; unmatched junction bases: 6. The CDR3 region is CASGEREGGTDTQYF. In nucleotides, the CDR3 is TGCGCCAGCGGAGAGCGGGAGGGGGGCACAGATACGCAGTATTTT.

The chain couples TRBV7-9 to TRBJ2-5; TRBD2 might be the D (5 bases). Between the trimmed V and J ends, which lost 2 bases and 4 bases, there was a span of 5 bases. Germline values: CDR1 SEHNR, CDR2 FQNEAQ (reference sequence). The CDR3 totals 12 residues. CDR3 region: CASSLSGETQYF. DNA for the CDR3: TGTGCCAGCAGCTTAAGCGGAGAGACCCAGTACTTC.

The V call is TRBV4-1, the J call TRBJ2-7; D unclear. CDR3 length: 15 residues. V was trimmed by 4 bases and J by 1 base, leaving 14 bases between them. Germline lookup yields CDR1 MGHRA and CDR2 YSYEKL. The CDR3 DNA reads TGCGCCAGCAGCCGAGGCGGAGTTGATTCCTACGAGCAGTACTTC. Its protein is CASSRGGVDSYEQYF.

J is TRBJ2-1 and V is TRBV6-5, with D possibly TRBD2 on 6 matching bases. Trimming removed 2 bases from V and 7 bases from J, with 6 bases in between. Germline loops: CDR1 MNHEY, CDR2 SVGAGI. The CDR3 runs 12 residues. The CDR3: CASSYGGNEQFF. The CDR3 bases are TGTGCCAGCAGTTACGGGGGGAATGAGCAGTTCTTC.

The gene calls are TRBV7-9 and TRBJ1-2; D might be TRBD1 (6 bases). Germline-derived CDR1 and CDR2 are SEHNR and FQNEAQ (reference sequence). The V end lost 0 bases, the J end lost 2 bases, and 10 bases lay between the germline ends. This CDR3 region has 15 residues. For the CDR3, the DNA is TGTGCCAGCAGCTTAGCGAGGGGGGGAAACTATGGCTACACCTTC. Its protein product is CASSLARGGNYGYTF.

The chain combines TRBV5-1 with TRBJ2-3; D is ambiguous. The V gene lost 0 bases and the J gene lost 6 bases, with 8 bases spanning the gap. The CDR3 totals 13 residues. Germline V gene data show CDR1 as SGHRS and CDR2 as YFSETQ. CDR3 amino acids: CASSLDFGDTQYF. DNA of the CDR3: TGCGCCAGCAGCTTGGACTTCGGGGATACGCAGTATTTT.

The chain combines TRBV10-3 with TRBJ1-1; TRBD1 might be the D (6 bases). The V gene lost 4 bases and the J gene lost 1 base, with 16 bases spanning the gap. Germline assignment: CDR1 ENHRY and CDR2 SYGVKD. The CDR3 spans 16 residues. CDR3 protein: CAISVPSTGGNTEAFF. In nucleotides, the CDR3 is TGTGCCATCAGTGTCCCCTCGACAGGAGGGAACACTGAAGCTTTCTTT.

V is TRBV14 and J is TRBJ1-2; TRBD1 agrees at 10 bases. CDR1 is SGHDN, CDR2 FVKESK, per germline. The CDR3 is 15 amino acids. V lost 3 bases and J lost 8; bases outside the gene matches: 9. CDR3 DNA sequence: TGTGCCAGCAGCCAGACCGGGACAGGGGTGGTCGGCTACACCTTC. Translated: CASSQTGTGVVGYTF.

In nucleotides, the CDR3 is TGTGCCAGCAGTTTCGGGGGTAGCAATCAGCCCCAGCATTTT. It translates to CASSFGGSNQPQHF. This chain connects TRBV27 to TRBJ1-5, with D possibly matching TRBD1 (5 bases). There are 14 residues in the CDR3. Germline values: CDR1 MNHEY, CDR2 SMNVEV (reference sequence). Trimming cost V 3 bases and J 0 bases, with 6 bases left between them.

The chain recombines TRBV7-6 with TRBJ2-5; a possible D gene is TRBD2 (6 bases). V lost 1 base and J 4 bases, leaving 13 bases between the germline ends. Germline CDR1 SGHVS, CDR2 FNYEAQ. The CDR3 consists of 15 residues. CDR3 protein: CASSLGLVGRETQYF. The CDR3 DNA reads as TGTGCCAGCAGCTTAGGACTAGTTGGCAGAGAGACCCAGTACTTC.

V and J are TRBV10-3 and TRBJ1-2, with D possibly matching TRBD1 (6 bases). The germline V gene encodes CDR1 ENHRY and CDR2 SYGVKD. CDR3 size: 14 residues. Trimming took 6 bases from V and 7 from J, leaving 18 bases between them. The CDR3 DNA reads as TGTGCCATCAGGTTCGACAGGTCGCAGGTTGGCTACACCTTC. Encoded protein: CAIRFDRSQVGYTF.

The chain couples TRBV30 to TRBJ2-7, with no clear D. The CDR3 contains 11 residues. In germline, CDR1 is GTSNPN, CDR2 SVGIG (reference sequence). Trimming took 4 bases from V and 3 from J, leaving 7 bases between them. In DNA, the CDR3 is TGTGCCTGGAATCCAGTCTACGAGCAGTACTTC. Amino acid sequence: CAWNPVYEQYF.

The genes are TRBV9 and TRBJ2-5; TRBD1 matches 7 bases. This CDR3 has 15 amino acids. In germline, CDR1 is SGDLS, CDR2 YYNGEE. V trimming: 3 bases; J trimming: 5 bases; junction bases outside the gene matches: 10. The CDR3 spells CASSARGQLGETQYF. The DNA of the CDR3 is TGTGCCAGCAGCGCTAGGGGACAGCTGGGTGAGACCCAGTACTTC.

The chain combines TRBV18 with TRBJ2-2, with a possible D match to TRBD1 (6 bases). V was shortened by 4 bases and J by 2 bases, with 8 bases between the two germline ends. The germline gives CDR1 KGHSH, CDR2 LQKENI. The CDR3 totals 14 residues. This chain's CDR3 is CASSRDINTGELFF. CDR3 nucleotides: TGTGCCAGCTCACGGGACATAAACACCGGGGAGCTGTTTTTT.

The chain combines TRBV10-1 with TRBJ1-1; no definite D call. The V gene lost 4 bases and the J gene lost 1 base, with 7 bases spanning the gap. In germline, CDR1 is WNHNN, CDR2 SYGVQD (reference sequence). The CDR3 has 13 amino acids. CDR3 residues: CASSVARNTEAFF. The CDR3 DNA is TGCGCCAGCAGTGTTGCCAGGAACACTGAAGCTTTCTTT.

The J gene is TRBJ2-1, the V gene TRBV7-2; D is possibly TRBD2 (5 bases). This CDR3 is 14 amino acids long. Germline V gene sequence: CDR1 SGHTA, CDR2 FQGNSA. Trimming shortened V by 4 bases and J by 7 bases, and 14 bases separated the two germline ends. In DNA, the CDR3 is TGTGCCAGCAGCTCCTTTGGGAGTCAGAATGAGCAGTTCTTC. This codes for CASSSFGSQNEQFF. Drawing the rest from reference TRBV7-2 and TRBJ2-1, the complete variable domain is GAGVSQSPSNKVTEKGKDVELRCDPISGHTALYWYRQSLGQGLEFLIYFQGNSAPDKSGLPSDRFSAERTGGSVSTLTIQRTQQEDSAVYLCASSSFGSQNEQFFGPGTRLTVL.

This chain links TRBV6-5 with TRBJ2-1; possibly TRBD2 for D (5 bases). The CDR3 runs 15 residues. CDR1 is MNHEY and CDR2 is SVGAGI in the germline V gene. V lost 2 bases and J lost 3, with 11 bases in between. The CDR3 spells CASSYRRAGYNEQFF. The CDR3 nucleotides are TGTGCCAGCAGTTACAGGCGGGCCGGCTACAATGAGCAGTTCTTC.

The V gene is TRBV29-1, the J gene TRBJ2-1; tentatively, D is TRBD2 (6 bases). V lost 5 bases and J 9 bases, leaving 14 bases between the germline ends. The germline CDR1 and CDR2 sequences are SQVTM and ANQGSEA. This CDR3 is built from 12 residues. CDR3 nucleotide sequence: TGCAGCGTTAATGAGGTCGGGGGTGAGCAGTTCTTC. This codes for CSVNEVGGEQFF.

The CDR3 coding sequence is TGTGCCAGCAGCTTGGTCTCACAGGGTTACGAGCAGTACTTC. This sequence encodes CASSLVSQGYEQYF. V usage is TRBV5-5 and J usage is TRBJ2-7, with a tentative D call TRBD1 (6 bases). The CDR3 totals 14 residues. The ends were cut back, 0 bases at V and 4 bases at J, with 11 bases in the middle. Looked up from germline, CDR1 is SGHKS and CDR2 is YYEKEE (reference sequence).

The J gene is TRBJ2-1, the V gene TRBV9; 9 bases are shared with TRBD2. Germline CDR1 and CDR2: SGDLS and YYNGEE. The J segment lost 3 bases and the V segment lost 0 bases, leaving 4 bases of the junction unmatched. CDR3 length: 16 amino acids. Here the CDR3 reads CASSVAAGGRYNEQFF. The CDR3 DNA is TGTGCCAGCAGCGTAGCAGCGGGAGGTCGCTACAATGAGCAGTTCTTC.

As regards this clone: The sample contains more than one DNA sequence encoding this CDR3. The rearrangement joins TRBV5-4 to TRBJ2-5; 11 nucleotides match TRBD1. The junction had 6 bases not matched to a gene; V was cut back by 4 bases and J by 4 bases. This CDR3 has 15 residues. Germline V gene data show CDR1 as SGHNT and CDR2 as YYREEE (reference sequence). CDR3 protein: CASSPPGQGGETQYF. CDR3 bases: TGTGCCAGCAGCCCGCCGGGACAGGGGGGAGAGACCCAGTACTTC.